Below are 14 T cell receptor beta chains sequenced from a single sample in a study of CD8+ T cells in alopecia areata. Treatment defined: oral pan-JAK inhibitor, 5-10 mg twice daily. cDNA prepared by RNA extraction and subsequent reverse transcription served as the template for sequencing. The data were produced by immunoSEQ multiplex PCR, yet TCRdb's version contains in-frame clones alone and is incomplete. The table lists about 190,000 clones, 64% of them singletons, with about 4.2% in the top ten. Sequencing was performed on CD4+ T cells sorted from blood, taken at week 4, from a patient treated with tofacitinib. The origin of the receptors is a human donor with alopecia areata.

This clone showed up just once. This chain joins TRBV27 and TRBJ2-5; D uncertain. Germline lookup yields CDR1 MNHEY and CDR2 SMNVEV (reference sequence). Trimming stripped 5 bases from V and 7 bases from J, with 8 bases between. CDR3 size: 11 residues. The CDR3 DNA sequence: TGTGCCAGCAGTGTCCATGGGACCCAGTACTTC. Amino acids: CASSVHGTQYF.

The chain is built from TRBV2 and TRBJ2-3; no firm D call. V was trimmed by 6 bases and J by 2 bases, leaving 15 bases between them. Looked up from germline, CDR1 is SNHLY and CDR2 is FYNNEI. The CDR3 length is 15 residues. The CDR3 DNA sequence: TGTGCCAGCAGGGTTGGTCAGACCAACACAGATACGCAGTATTTT. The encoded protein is CASRVGQTNTDTQYF.

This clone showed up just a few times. The CDR3 bases are TGTGCCAGCAGCTTAACCGCTGGACAGGGGGCCGGTCAGCCCCAGCATTTT. This translates into CASSLTAGQGAGQPQHF. The gene calls are TRBV7-8 and TRBJ1-5, with 11 bases fitting TRBD1. V lost 2 bases and J lost 6; bases outside the gene matches: 9. The CDR3 has 17 residues. The germline CDR1 and CDR2 sequences are SGHVS and FQNEAQ.

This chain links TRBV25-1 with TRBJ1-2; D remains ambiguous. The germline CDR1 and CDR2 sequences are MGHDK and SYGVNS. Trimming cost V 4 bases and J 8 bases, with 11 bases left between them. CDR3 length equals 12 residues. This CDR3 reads CASSARGDGYTF. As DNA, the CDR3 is TGTGCCAGCAGTGCGCGGGGTGACGGCTACACCTTC.

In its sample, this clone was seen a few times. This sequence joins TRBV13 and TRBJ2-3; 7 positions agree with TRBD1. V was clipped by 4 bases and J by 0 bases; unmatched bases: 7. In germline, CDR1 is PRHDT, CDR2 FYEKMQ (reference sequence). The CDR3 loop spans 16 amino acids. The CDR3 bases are TGTGCCAGCAGCTCGTCCCGGGACAGTAGCACAGATACGCAGTATTTT. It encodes CASSSSRDSSTDTQYF.

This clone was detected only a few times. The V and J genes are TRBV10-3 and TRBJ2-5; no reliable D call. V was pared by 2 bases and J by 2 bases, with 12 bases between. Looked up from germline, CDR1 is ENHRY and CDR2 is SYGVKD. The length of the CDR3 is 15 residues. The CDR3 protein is CAISETLETQETQYF. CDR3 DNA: TGTGCCATCAGTGAGACTCTGGAGACGCAAGAGACCCAGTACTTC.

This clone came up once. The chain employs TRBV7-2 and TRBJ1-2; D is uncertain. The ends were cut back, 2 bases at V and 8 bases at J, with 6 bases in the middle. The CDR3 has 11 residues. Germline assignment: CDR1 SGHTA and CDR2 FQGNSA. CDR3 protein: CASSLLKGYTF. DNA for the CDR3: TGTGCCAGCAGCTTATTGAAGGGCTACACCTTC. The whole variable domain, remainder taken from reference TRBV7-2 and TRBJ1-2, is GAGVSQSPSNKVTEKGKDVELRCDPISGHTALYWYRQSLGQGLEFLIYFQGNSAPDKSGLPSDRFSAERTGGSVSTLTIQRTQQEDSAVYLCASSLLKGYTFGSGTRLTVV.

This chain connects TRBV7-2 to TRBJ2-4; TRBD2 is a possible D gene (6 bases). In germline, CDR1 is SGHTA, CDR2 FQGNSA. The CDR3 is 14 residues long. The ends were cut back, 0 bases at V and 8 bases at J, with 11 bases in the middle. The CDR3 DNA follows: TGTGCCAGCAGCTTAGCGGGCTGGGGGGACATTCAGTACTTC. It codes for CASSLAGWGDIQYF.

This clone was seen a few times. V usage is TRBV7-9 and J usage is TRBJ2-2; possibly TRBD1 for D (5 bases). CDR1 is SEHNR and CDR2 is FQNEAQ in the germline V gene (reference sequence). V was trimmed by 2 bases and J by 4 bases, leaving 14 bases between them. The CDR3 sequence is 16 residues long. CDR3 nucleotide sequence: TGTGCCAGCAGCTTATTTAGTCGACAGCTCACCGGGGAGCTGTTTTTT. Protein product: CASSLFSRQLTGELFF.

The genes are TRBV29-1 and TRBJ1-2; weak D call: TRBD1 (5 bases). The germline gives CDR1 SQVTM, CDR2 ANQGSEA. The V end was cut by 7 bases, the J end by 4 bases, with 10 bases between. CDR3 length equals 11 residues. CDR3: CSGTGAYGYTF. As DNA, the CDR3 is TGCAGCGGTACAGGAGCCTATGGCTACACCTTC.

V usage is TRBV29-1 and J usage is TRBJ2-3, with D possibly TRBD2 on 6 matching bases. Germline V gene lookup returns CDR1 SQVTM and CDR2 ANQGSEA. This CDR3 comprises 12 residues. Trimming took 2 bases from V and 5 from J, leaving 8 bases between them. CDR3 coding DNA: TGCAGCGTTGAACGCGGGGTAGATACGCAGTATTTT. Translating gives CSVERGVDTQYF.

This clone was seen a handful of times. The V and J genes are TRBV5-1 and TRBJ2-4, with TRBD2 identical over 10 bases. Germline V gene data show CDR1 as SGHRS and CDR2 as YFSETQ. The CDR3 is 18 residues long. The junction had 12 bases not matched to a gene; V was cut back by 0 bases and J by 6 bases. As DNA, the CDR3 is TGCGCCAGCAGCTTGGATGTTAGCGGGGGGATGGTAGGAAACATTCAGTACTTC. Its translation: CASSLDVSGGMVGNIQYF.

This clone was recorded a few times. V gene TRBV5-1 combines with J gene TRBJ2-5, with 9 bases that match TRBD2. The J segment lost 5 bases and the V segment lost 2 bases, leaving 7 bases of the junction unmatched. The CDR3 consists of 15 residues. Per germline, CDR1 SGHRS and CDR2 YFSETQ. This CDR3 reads CASSFGLAGDETQYF. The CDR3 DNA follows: TGCGCCAGCAGCTTTGGATTAGCGGGGGATGAGACCCAGTACTTC.

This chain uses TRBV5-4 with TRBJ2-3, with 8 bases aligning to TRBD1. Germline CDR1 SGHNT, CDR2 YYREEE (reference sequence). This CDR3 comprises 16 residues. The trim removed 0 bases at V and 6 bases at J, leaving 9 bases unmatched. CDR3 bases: TGTGCCAGCAGCTTGGCCTTCAGGGGGCTCGCGGATACGCAGTATTTT. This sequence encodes CASSLAFRGLADTQYF.